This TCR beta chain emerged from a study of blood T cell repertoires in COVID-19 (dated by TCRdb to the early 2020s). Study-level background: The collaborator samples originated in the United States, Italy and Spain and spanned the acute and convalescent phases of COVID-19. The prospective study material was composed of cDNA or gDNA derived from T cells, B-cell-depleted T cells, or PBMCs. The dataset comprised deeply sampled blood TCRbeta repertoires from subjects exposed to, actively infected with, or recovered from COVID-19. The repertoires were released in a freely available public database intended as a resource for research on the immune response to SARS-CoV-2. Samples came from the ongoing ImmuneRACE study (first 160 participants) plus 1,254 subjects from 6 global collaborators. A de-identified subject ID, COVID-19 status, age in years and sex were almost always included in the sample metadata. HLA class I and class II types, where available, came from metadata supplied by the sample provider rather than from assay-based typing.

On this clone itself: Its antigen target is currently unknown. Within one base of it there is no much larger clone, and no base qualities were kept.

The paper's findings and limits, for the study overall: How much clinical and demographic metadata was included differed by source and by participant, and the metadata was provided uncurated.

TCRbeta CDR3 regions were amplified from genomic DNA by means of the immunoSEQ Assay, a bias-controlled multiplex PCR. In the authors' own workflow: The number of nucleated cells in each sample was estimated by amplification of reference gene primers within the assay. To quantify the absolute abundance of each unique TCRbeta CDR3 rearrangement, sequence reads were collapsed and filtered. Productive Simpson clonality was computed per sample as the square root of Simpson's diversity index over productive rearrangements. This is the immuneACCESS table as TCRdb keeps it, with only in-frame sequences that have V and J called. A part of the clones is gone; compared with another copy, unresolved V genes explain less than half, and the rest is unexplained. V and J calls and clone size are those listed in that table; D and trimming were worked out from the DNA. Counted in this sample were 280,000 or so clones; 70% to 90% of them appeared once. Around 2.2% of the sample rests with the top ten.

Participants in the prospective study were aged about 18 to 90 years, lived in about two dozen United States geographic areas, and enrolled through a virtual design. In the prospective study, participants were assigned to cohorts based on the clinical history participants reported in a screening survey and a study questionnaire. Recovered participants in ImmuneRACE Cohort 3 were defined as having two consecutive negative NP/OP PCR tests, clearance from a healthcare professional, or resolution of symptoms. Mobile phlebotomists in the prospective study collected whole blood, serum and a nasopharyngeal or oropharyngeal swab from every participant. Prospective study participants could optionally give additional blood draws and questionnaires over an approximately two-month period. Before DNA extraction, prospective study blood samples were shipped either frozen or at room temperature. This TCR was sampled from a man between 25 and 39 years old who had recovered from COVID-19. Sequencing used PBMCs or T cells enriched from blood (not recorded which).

The CDR3 region reads CASGRQASGNTIYF. Here is the DNA: TGTGCCAGTGGGAGGCAGGCCTCTGGAAACACCATATATTTT. In this chain, TRBV19 is recombined with TRBJ1-3, with an unclear D gene assignment. Sequences LNHDA (CDR1) and SQIVND (CDR2) are obtained from the germline V gene (reference sequence). V loses 8 bases, J loses 0 bases, and the germline ends lie 11 bases apart. Including the terminal cysteine and phenylalanine, the CDR3 comprises 14 residues. Only the CDR3 portion is preserved as DNA: 42 bases, with reading frame beginning at the first base.